The next 32 T cell receptor beta chains were all read from a single sample in a study of blood T cell repertoires in COVID-19. TCRdb's table, derived via immunoSEQ multiplex PCR, lists solely in-frame clones and lacks some. The data show 370,000 or so clones, more than 65% seen once. Sequencing was done on a sample of peripheral blood. The receptors here all came from a human donor with acute or convalescent COVID-19. The donor label of this sample is uncertain.

V is TRBV9 and J is TRBJ2-3, with 8 positions matching TRBD2. This CDR3 region has 16 residues. V gave up 4 bases and J gave up 2 bases; unmatched junction bases: 9. Germline V gives CDR1 SGDLS, CDR2 YYNGEE. The CDR3 loop reads CASSRSAGEPTDTQYF. The CDR3, as DNA: TGTGCCAGCAGCAGGTCAGCGGGGGAGCCCACAGATACGCAGTATTTT. Full variable domain (remainder filled in from reference TRBV9 and TRBJ2-3): DSGVTQTPKHLITATGQRVTLRCSPRSGDLSVYWYQQSLDQGLQFLIQYYNGEERAKGNILERFSAQQFPDLHSELNLSSLELGDSALYFCASSRSAGEPTDTQYFGPGTRLTVL.

This chain links TRBV6-1 with TRBJ2-7; D unclear. Germline CDR1 is MNHNS and CDR2 is SASEGT. This CDR3 has 13 amino acids. V was cut by 3 bases and J by 9 bases, with 15 bases left in between. The CDR3 is CASSDISAARQYF. The CDR3 nucleotides read TGTGCCAGCAGTGATATCTCTGCCGCCAGGCAGTACTTC.

This clone has a handful of counts. V is TRBV6-4 and J is TRBJ1-2, with D uncertain. The ends were cut back, 8 bases at V and 4 bases at J, with 5 bases in the middle. This CDR3 has 10 residues. CDR1 and CDR2 from the germline V gene are MRHNA and SNTAGT. The CDR3 nucleotides read TGTGCCAGCGAGATCTATGGCTACACCTTC. Protein sequence: CASEIYGYTF.

Here the CDR3 DNA reads TGTGCCTGGAGTGTACAACCAGGGAGGGGAAACTATGGCTACACCTTC. It is translated as CAWSVQPGRGNYGYTF. The chain uses TRBV30 and TRBJ1-2; D is possibly TRBD1 (5 bases). V was pared by 0 bases and J by 2 bases, with 16 bases between. CDR1 and CDR2 (germline): GTSNPN, SVGIG (reference sequence). The CDR3 covers 16 residues.

The J gene is TRBJ2-3, the V gene TRBV9; TRBD2 agrees at 11 bases. CDR3 length: 16 residues. The V and J ends lost 4 bases and 4 bases, in that order; junction bases with no gene match: 8. Germline loops: CDR1 SGDLS, CDR2 YYNGEE. This chain's CDR3 is CASSPISGRAADTQYF. CDR3 DNA: TGTGCCAGCAGCCCTATTAGCGGGAGGGCGGCAGATACGCAGTATTTT.

This clone was seen a few times. The genes are TRBV29-1 and TRBJ2-1, with 10 bases matching TRBD1. After removal of 0 bases from V and 8 bases from J, the junction contained 7 bases not matched to a gene. Germline CDR1 and CDR2: SQVTM and ANQGSEA. The CDR3 loop spans 15 amino acids. This CDR3 is CSVEDPGTGVDEQFF. CDR3 DNA sequence: TGCAGCGTTGAAGATCCCGGGACAGGGGTCGATGAGCAGTTCTTC.

The J gene is TRBJ2-6, the V gene TRBV4-2; D unresolved. Trimming shortened V by 4 bases and J by 1 base, and 11 bases separated the two germline ends. The length of the CDR3 is 16 residues. Germline assignment: CDR1 LGHNA and CDR2 YNFKEQ. As DNA, the CDR3 is TGTGCCAGCAGCCCTTTATTCAGTTCTGGGGCCAACGTCCTGACTTTC. This gives the protein CASSPLFSSGANVLTF.

The chain uses TRBV18 and TRBJ1-1, with D possibly being TRBD1 (5 bases). The V gene's germline CDR1 is KGHSH and CDR2 LQKENI. CDR3 length: 16 residues. V was cut by 3 bases and J by 1 base, with 15 bases left in between. CDR3 protein: CASSPLPWTWNTEAFF. The CDR3 region has the DNA TGTGCCAGCTCACCCCTCCCATGGACATGGAACACTGAAGCTTTCTTT.

The chain links TRBV6-5 to TRBJ2-4; maybe TRBD1 (6 bases). Trimming shortened V by 8 bases and J by 11 bases, and 19 bases separated the two germline ends. In germline, CDR1 is MNHEY, CDR2 SVGAGI. This CDR3 spans 13 amino acids. CDR3 residues: CASQMRVGGFQYF. In nucleotides, the CDR3 is TGTGCCAGCCAGATGAGGGTAGGGGGATTTCAGTACTTC.

This clone appeared once. The chain uses TRBV3-1 (or the pseudogene TRBV3-2) and TRBJ1-4; D is ambiguous. The germline CDR1 and CDR2 sequences are LGHDT and YNNKEL (reference sequence). Trimming pared 0 bases from V and 3 bases from J, leaving 8 bases between. The CDR3 runs to 15 residues. The CDR3 region has the DNA TGTGCCAGCAGCCAAGACGGGAGACCTAATGAAAAACTGTTTTTT. Protein: CASSQDGRPNEKLFF.

A few counts support this clone. The V gene is TRBV5-4, the J gene TRBJ2-1, with D possibly being TRBD1 (5 bases). Germline CDR1 and CDR2: SGHNT and YYREEE (reference sequence). Trimming removed 4 bases at V and 1 base at J, with 12 bases between. This CDR3 comprises 15 residues. The CDR3 here is CASSRGASSYNEQFF. CDR3 coding DNA: TGTGCCAGCAGCCGTGGGGCCTCATCCTACAATGAGCAGTTCTTC.

CDR3 coding DNA: TGTGCCAGCAGCGTAACAGGCACCACAGATACGCAGTATTTT. It specifies CASSVTGTTDTQYF. The chain couples TRBV9 to TRBJ2-3; TRBD1 is a possible D gene (5 bases). The CDR3 spans 14 residues. V was pared by 1 base and J by 2 bases, with 8 bases between. Germline CDR1 is SGDLS and CDR2 is YYNGEE.

The chain uses TRBV19 and TRBJ2-1; TRBD1 matches at 11 bases. Trimming took 3 bases from V and 5 from J; bases not matched to a gene: 6. Germline values: CDR1 LNHDA, CDR2 SQIVND (reference sequence). The CDR3 has 16 residues. The chain's CDR3 is CASSIRGDRGNNEQFF. The CDR3 coding sequence is TGTGCCAGTAGTATCAGAGGGGACAGGGGGAACAATGAGCAGTTCTTC.

The genes are TRBV25-1 and TRBJ1-2, with TRBD1 matching 8 bases. Germline lookup yields CDR1 MGHDK and CDR2 SYGVNS. The junction had 5 bases not matched to a gene; V was cut back by 0 bases and J by 5 bases. The CDR3 is made up of 15 amino acids. CDR3 in DNA: TGTGCCAGCAGTGAATATTCAGGGGGCGGGTATGGCTACACCTTC. It codes for CASSEYSGGGYGYTF.

With respect to this clone: Other DNA sequences in the same sample also yield this CDR3. This CDR3 is CASSSQGAGNQPQHF. CDR3 bases: TGTGCCAGCAGTTCACAGGGGGCAGGAAATCAGCCCCAGCATTTT. V and J are TRBV28 and TRBJ1-5; 9 bases line up with TRBD1. The V and J ends lost 4 bases and 4 bases, in that order; junction bases with no gene match: 5. The CDR3 spans 15 residues. The germline gives CDR1 MDHEN, CDR2 SYDVKM.

V is TRBV7-2 and J is TRBJ1-2, with D uncertain. The CDR3 runs to 17 residues. Trimming took off 2 bases at V and 4 bases at J, with 20 bases between the two ends. Germline V gene data show CDR1 as SGHTA and CDR2 as FQGNSA. CDR3 sequence reads: CASSLKALGDRGYGYTF. CDR3 nucleotide sequence: TGTGCCAGCAGCTTAAAGGCCCTCGGCGATCGAGGCTATGGCTACACCTTC.

This clone was detected once. V gene TRBV27 combines with J gene TRBJ2-3; 11 nucleotides match TRBD2. The CDR3 runs 17 residues. The ends lost 5 bases at V and 8 bases at J; junction bases unmatched: 15. The germline gives CDR1 MNHEY, CDR2 SMNVEV (reference sequence). The chain's CDR3 is CASSGPLAGGNWGTQYF. The CDR3, as DNA: TGTGCCAGCAGTGGGCCGCTAGCGGGGGGCAATTGGGGTACGCAGTATTTT.

V and J are TRBV15 and TRBJ2-7; 8 positions agree with TRBD1. The CDR3 length is 15 residues. CDR1 and CDR2 (germline): LNHNV, YYDKDF (reference sequence). Losses at the gene ends were 1 base for V and 2 bases for J; bases not matched to a gene: 4. The CDR3 sequence is CATSRGGQGAYEQYF. The CDR3 coding sequence is TGTGCCACCAGCAGAGGTGGACAGGGTGCCTACGAGCAGTACTTC.

Details on this clone: The junction and the germline gene differ at one end; a read error may be behind it. The chain uses TRBV10-3 and TRBJ2-6; D may be TRBD2 (6 bases). The CDR3 covers 24 residues. Looked up from germline, CDR1 is ENHRY and CDR2 is SYGVKD. CDR3 in DNA: TGTGCCATCAGAGAGTTGTATGTAGCGGCGGAGGATTCTACAACGAGTTCTGGGGCCAACGTCCTGACTTTC. This translates into CAIRELYVAAEDSTTSSGANVLTF.

V is TRBV11-2 and J is TRBJ2-5; perhaps TRBD2 as D (6 bases). Trimming cost V 1 base and J 2 bases, with 17 bases left between them. Germline CDR1 SGHAT, CDR2 FQNNGV. There are 17 residues in the CDR3. Here the CDR3 reads CASSLGWRAGLQETQYF. CDR3 DNA: TGTGCCAGCAGCTTAGGATGGAGGGCAGGTCTACAAGAGACCCAGTACTTC.

This rearrangement joins TRBV21-1 to TRBJ2-1; TRBD2 is the table's D call and was not checked against the DNA. TRBV21-1 is classified as a pseudogene. The CDR3 sequence is 15 residues long. DNA of the CDR3: TGTGCCAGCAGCAAAGGGACTAGCAGTTACAATGAGCAGTTCTTC. Translated, it gives CASSKGTSSYNEQFF.

The chain combines TRBV19 with TRBJ1-1; 11 bases are a match to TRBD1. Germline trimming cut 6 bases from V and 12 bases from J; bases unmatched to any gene: 6. The CDR3 is 12 residues long. Germline loops: CDR1 LNHDA, CDR2 SQIVND (reference sequence). The CDR3 here is CASSPGQGATFF. The DNA of the CDR3 is TGTGCCAGTAGCCCTGGACAGGGGGCTACTTTCTTT.

J is TRBJ2-3 and V is TRBV27, with 8 bases lining up with TRBD1. CDR1 and CDR2 (germline): MNHEY, SMNVEV (reference sequence). The CDR3 extends over 14 amino acids. V trimming: 8 bases; J trimming: 1 base; junction bases outside the gene matches: 5. CDR3 loop: CASSPTGGTDTQYF. The CDR3 nucleotides read TGTGCCAGCTCGCCGACAGGGGGCACAGATACGCAGTATTTT.

The CDR3, as DNA: TGCGCCAGCAGCTCCTACGAACAGGGGCACACTGAAGCTTTCTTT. Translation gives CASSSYEQGHTEAFF. This rearrangement joins TRBV5-1 to TRBJ1-1; 7 bases are a match to TRBD1. The CDR3 sequence is 15 residues long. J was trimmed by 3 bases and V by 3 bases; bases with no gene match: 8. Germline CDR1 and CDR2: SGHRS and YFSETQ.

The genes are TRBV7-9 and TRBJ1-3, with a possible D match to TRBD1 (5 bases). The CDR3 is 14 residues long. V was trimmed by 2 bases and J by 4 bases, leaving 9 bases between them. CDR1 is SEHNR, CDR2 FQNEAQ, per germline (reference sequence). The CDR3 coding sequence is TGTGCCAGCAGCTTATCAGGGCACGGAAACACCATATATTTT. Translated, it gives CASSLSGHGNTIYF.

The V call is TRBV15, the J call TRBJ2-3; 10 bases match TRBD2. The germline V gene encodes CDR1 LNHNV and CDR2 YYDKDF (reference sequence). The CDR3 is made up of 18 amino acids. Trimming removed 1 base from V and 2 bases from J; junction bases left unmatched: 9. The CDR3 DNA reads as TGTGCCACCAGCAGAGGACTAGCGGGTACTACCATCACAGATACGCAGTATTTT. It yields the protein CATSRGLAGTTITDTQYF. Based on the CDR3 plus reference TRBV15 and TRBJ2-3, the full variable domain is DAMVIQNPRYQVTQFGKPVTLSCSQTLNHNVMYWYQQKSSQAPKLLFHYYDKDFNNEADTPDNFQSRRPNTSFCFLDIRSPGLGDTAMYLCATSRGLAGTTITDTQYFGPGTRLTVL.

The rearrangement uses TRBV10-2 and TRBJ1-2; D not resolved. With 2 bases removed from V and 6 bases from J, the gap between germline ends came to 13 bases. Germline lookup yields CDR1 WSHSY and CDR2 SAAADI. The CDR3 runs 14 residues. This CDR3 is CASSEAAERNGYTF. The CDR3 DNA reads TGCGCCAGCAGTGAGGCTGCCGAGCGAAATGGCTACACCTTC.

This sequence joins TRBV6-1 and TRBJ2-3, with a tentative D call TRBD2 (5 bases). V lost 0 bases and J lost 6, with 19 bases in between. This CDR3 spans 17 amino acids. CDR1 is MNHNS and CDR2 is SASEGT in the germline V gene. For the CDR3, the DNA is TGTGCCAGCAGTGAAGCATTCACTAGTGTCCCCTTCGATACGCAGTATTTT. Translation gives CASSEAFTSVPFDTQYF.

The sample holds a few counts of this clone. The chain joins TRBV5-1 to TRBJ2-2; tentative D call: TRBD2 (5 bases). The V end lost 4 bases, the J end lost 5 bases, and 9 bases lay between the germline ends. The CDR3 totals 13 residues. The germline V gene has CDR1 SGHRS and CDR2 YFSETQ. CDR3 sequence (DNA): TGCGCCAGCAGCCTTCGGAGGACCGGGGAGCTGTTTTTT. It yields the protein CASSLRRTGELFF.

The CDR3 spells CASNPGLGSDTQYF. CDR3 sequence (DNA): TGTGCCAGCAACCCGGGACTAGGGTCAGATACGCAGTATTTT. This rearrangement joins TRBV9 to TRBJ2-3; 8 bases map to TRBD2. In germline, CDR1 is SGDLS, CDR2 YYNGEE. The J segment lost 4 bases and the V segment lost 6 bases, leaving 7 bases of the junction unmatched. The CDR3 consists of 14 residues.

The genes are TRBV4-2 and TRBJ2-7; weak D call: TRBD2 (5 bases). CDR3 length: 15 amino acids. Per the germline V gene, CDR1 is LGHNA and CDR2 is YNFKEQ. Trimming stripped 0 bases from V and 6 bases from J, with 15 bases between. The CDR3 here is CASSQEPSGRGEQYF. The CDR3 nucleotides are TGTGCCAGCAGCCAAGAGCCCAGTGGTCGGGGCGAGCAGTACTTC.

The chain is built from TRBV18 and TRBJ1-2, with 9 bases fitting TRBD1. CDR1 is KGHSH, CDR2 LQKENI, per germline. V was clipped by 3 bases and J by 7 bases; unmatched bases: 6. This CDR3 region has 14 residues. The CDR3 sequence: CASSPSGQGIGYTF. The CDR3 DNA is TGTGCCAGCTCACCCTCGGGACAGGGCATTGGCTACACCTTC.